This T cell receptor beta chain comes out of a study of human versus mouse CDR3 diversity and MHC coevolution. Study-wide background: Between roughly 5.5 x 10^6 and 1.6 x 10^7 valid reads came from each sample. Overall study results and limits: iCHAO1 estimated the human TCR beta repertoire at roughly 1.5 million clonotypes. Mice had fewer CDR3 deletions and insertions than humans on average.

The assay was immunoSEQ multiplex PCR, and TCRdb's table has in-frame clones only and misses some. The table records about 73,000 clones, around 90% of them present only once. In regard to this clone: Its antigen is not identified. Germline is not matched at one junction end, which may reflect a read error.

This CDR3 is built from 16 residues. Germline values: CDR1 SGHDT, CDR2 YYEEEE. Naive CD4 T cells were sorted as CD45RO-negative, CD62L-positive. The material sequenced was naive CD4+ T cells from blood. Subset meaning: CD45RO-negative CD62L-positive naive CD4 T cells. The TCR originated in a person aged 25-75 years in good health. The chain is built from TRBV5-6 and TRBJ2-5; 16 bases are a match to TRBD2. CDR3 DNA: TGTACCAGCAGCCTCCCGGGACTAGCGGGAGGGAAGACCCAGTACTTC. Its protein product is CTSSLPGLAGGKTQYF.